Listed below are T cell receptor beta chains from one sample, sequenced in a study of cytomegalovirus exposure and HLA in healthy donors. Some clones are missing from TCRdb's copy, which holds only in-frame ones; the method was immunoSEQ multiplex PCR. Counted here are about 160,000 clones, approximately 80% occurring once; the ten biggest clones make up 4.3%. Sequences were obtained from PBMCs. These receptors were obtained from a man aged 40-49 years in good health and CMV-seronegative. The CDR3 runs from the conserved cysteine through the conserved F or W. Some rows mark clone size as missing; the rest say once, few, many or name a class of expanded clone.

v_gene: TRBV4-2
abundance: .
CDR3aa: CASSQGGGGNEQYF

v_gene: TRBV7-9
abundance: .
CDR3aa: CASSFIGQQETQYF

v_gene: TRBV6-5
abundance: .
CDR3aa: CATLQGANGNQPQHF

v_gene: TRBV27
abundance: .
CDR3aa: CASSWRARADTQYF

v_gene: TRBV30
abundance: .
CDR3aa: CAWALAGMNTGELFF

v_gene: TRBV10-2
abundance: once
CDR3aa: CASSEVTSGGVYEQFF

v_gene: TRBV27
abundance: .
CDR3aa: CASSLKGVVPPRGYTF

v_gene: TRBV7-2
abundance: .
CDR3aa: CASSFSGGLYEQYF

v_gene: TRBV27
abundance: .
CDR3aa: CASSGTGGRYEQYF

v_gene: TRBV6-6
abundance: .
CDR3aa: CASSTTGGGNTIYF

v_gene: TRBV29-1
abundance: .
CDR3aa: CSVGFLAGGPTDTQYF

v_gene: TRBV5-1
abundance: .
CDR3aa: CASSPQEGEKLFF

v_gene: TRBV9
abundance: once
CDR3aa: CASSALAGPQETQYF

v_gene: TRBV7-6
abundance: .
CDR3aa: CASSPDRDRDEQFF

v_gene: TRBV19
abundance: .
CDR3aa: CASNPQGDYGYTF

v_gene: TRBV27
abundance: .
CDR3aa: CASSLNRKSTEAFF

v_gene: TRBV9
abundance: .
CDR3aa: CASSVGTSGGYEQYF

v_gene: TRBV6-5
abundance: .
CDR3aa: CASSGQAETEAFF

v_gene: TRBV6-5
abundance: .
CDR3aa: CASSYPSGTGGIKQYF

v_gene: TRBV28
abundance: .
CDR3aa: CASRARGTAREQYF

v_gene: TRBV30
abundance: .
CDR3aa: CAWARGGGSTDTQYF

v_gene: TRBV5-6
abundance: .
CDR3aa: CASSFRGAGRYEQYF

v_gene: TRBV9
abundance: .
CDR3aa: CASNEIPTDTQYF

v_gene: TRBV27
abundance: .
CDR3aa: CASSKRGVETQYF

v_gene: TRBV28
abundance: .
CDR3aa: CASFDRLFEKLFF

v_gene: TRBV2
abundance: .
CDR3aa: CASSHDSSNQPQHF

v_gene: TRBV19
abundance: .
CDR3aa: CASRGRGNSPLHF

v_gene: TRBV4-1
abundance: .
CDR3aa: CASSQERPGTAPYEQYF

v_gene: TRBV5-1
abundance: .
CDR3aa: CASSLTSGGGANVLTF

v_gene: TRBV9
abundance: .
CDR3aa: CASSVGLGQGGEKLFF

v_gene: TRBV7-8
abundance: .
CDR3aa: CASSLKGDSPQHF

v_gene: TRBV5-1
abundance: .
CDR3aa: CASSLGGLAGGYNEQFF

v_gene: TRBV4-3
abundance: .
CDR3aa: CASSQEAGRDRSYEQYF

v_gene: TRBV2
abundance: .
CDR3aa: CASETENQETQYF

v_gene: TRBV21-1
abundance: .
CDR3aa: CASSKSISTASRCTDTQYF

v_gene: TRBV7-9
abundance: .
CDR3aa: CASSLGLAGSSYEQYF

v_gene: TRBV7-2
abundance: .
CDR3aa: CASSQDSHPNEKLFF

v_gene: TRBV11-2
abundance: .
CDR3aa: CASSLVGGAEKLFF

v_gene: TRBV2
abundance: once
CDR3aa: CASSEAHRGQGRQEQYF

v_gene: TRBV5-1
abundance: few
CDR3aa: CASSLGLEQFF

v_gene: TRBV11-2
abundance: .
CDR3aa: CASSRTSGGLIYEQYF

v_gene: TRBV28
abundance: once
CDR3aa: CASSLRPSHRSDTQYF

v_gene: TRBV29-1
abundance: once
CDR3aa: CSVETRGGYEQYF

v_gene: TRBV18
abundance: .
CDR3aa: CASSPTGVDTEAFF

v_gene: TRBV9
abundance: .
CDR3aa: CASSVQGGGEKLFF

v_gene: TRBV10-1
abundance: .
CDR3aa: CASSTGTVAGNTIYF

v_gene: TRBV4-1
abundance: .
CDR3aa: CASSRTRGGYTF

v_gene: TRBV2
abundance: .
CDR3aa: CASSPPKHEQYF

v_gene: TRBV13
abundance: .
CDR3aa: CASSLGRGNQPQHF

v_gene: TRBV7-2
abundance: .
CDR3aa: CASSAIEVANTGELFF

v_gene: TRBV11-2
abundance: .
CDR3aa: CASSLLRWTAQYF

v_gene: TRBV12-5
abundance: .
CDR3aa: CASGSDTSNQPQHF

v_gene: TRBV28
abundance: .
CDR3aa: CASGPAGPYEQYF

v_gene: TRBV1
abundance: .
CDR3aa: CTSSQDYRGNTEAFF

v_gene: TRBV9
abundance: .
CDR3aa: CASSVRLGGEQFF